Here is one T cell receptor beta chain with its context. This clonotype was picked up a small number of times. The antigen it recognizes is unknown. No base quality values were provided; no much bigger clone lies one nucleotide off. Library preparation employed 5' RACE. Data came from an Illumina HiSeq 2500. The second PCR ran for about 6 to 11 cycles and used a J-beta primer mix along with a sample-barcoded 5' primer. Each TCR beta cDNA molecule received a unique molecular identifier from a template-switch 5' adaptor carrying 12 random nucleotides. Each sample yielded at least 2.5 million CDR3-containing paired-end reads. First-strand cDNA was synthesized from all RNA with the Mint cDNA synthesis kit, primed by a TRBC-specific oligonucleotide. Following uracil-DNA glycosylase treatment, a first 18-cycle PCR with universal primers M1SS and BC2_uni_R was performed on all cDNA. The authors' analysis ran thus. For normalization, 1 million high-quality reads were randomly selected from each sample, with every read carrying a distinct molecular identifier. Instead of being binned into consensus sequences, reads that shared molecular identifiers were thrown out. CDR3 identification, clonotype clustering and error correction used MiTCR with a Q25 quality threshold and the strictest error-elimination algorithm. Lower-bound total TCR beta diversity was estimated with a nonparametric unseen species model using Euler transformation. The public reads were reprocessed in TCRdb via fastp at Q25 and MiXCR, keeping in-frame beta chains. Rows with a matching CDR3 protein are joined into one entry that keeps the most common DNA and genes. The V and J calls here are based on TCRdb, not the publication. The sample profile shows approximately 850,000 distinct CDR3 sequences; more than 40% of them were found once. In total, the top ten clones hold about a fifth of the sample.

This sample is part of a study of blood T cells in healthy people across ages (dated by TCRdb to between 2014 and 2017). Background for the entire study: In model experiments, template switching captured roughly one uniquely barcoded TCR beta cDNA molecule for every two T cells. The study measured age-related changes in TCR beta repertoire diversity using deep sequencing normalized with unique cDNA molecular identifiers. Four age groups were formed from the donors: young (average approximately 17 years), middle-aged (approximately 39), aged (62) and long-lived (roughly 81). To avoid experimental bias, donors of different ages were distributed randomly across sequencing lanes. Using the same blood draw, the study looked at two additional independent replicas of 1 million unique cDNA reads for two donors, one aged 18 to 30 and the other aged 80 or older.

Systemically healthy Caucasian individuals from Russia, 39 in total and aged roughly 6 to 100 years, were included as donors. Around 9.7 milliliters of peripheral blood were collected from each donor into EDTA-treated Vacutainer tubes. PBMCs were isolated by Ficoll-Paque density-gradient centrifugation, with at least 6 million obtained per sample. Trizol reagent was used to extract total RNA from the PBMCs, yielding at least 6 micrograms per sample. Naive CD45RAhigh/CD27high T cell percentages were measured by flow cytometry on a PBMC aliquot from every donor. The CDR3 runs 15 amino acids, cysteine and phenylalanine included. Only the CDR3 part of the read is kept: 45 bases, read in frame from the first base. CDR1 and CDR2 are read off the germline V gene as MNHEY and SVGEGT. The junction shows trimming of 7 bases on V and 7 bases on J, and the gene matches do not reach 11 bases of it. The study at large found these results: Because donor CMV infection status was unknown, age-related changes in expanded clonotypes were potentially confounded. The long-lived group showed more naive CD4+ T cells, fewer expanded clones and increased TCR diversity than the aged group, suggesting age selection. As age increased, observed TCR beta diversity per million T cells dropped in a roughly linear way, and a significant reduction was already evident by age approximately 40. Estimates of total diversity from one million sequenced T cells were regarded as lower bounds and underestimates. Because profiling used bulk unsorted PBMCs, naive and antigen-experienced compartments could not be compared conclusively. A strong correlation was found between observed TCR beta diversity and the percentage of naive T cells measured by flow cytometry.

The TCR sequence derives from a man in his sixties in good health. The chain is assembled from TRBV6-2 or TRBV6-3 and TRBJ2-1; 9 middle bases align to TRBD2. Specimen: blood. The CDR3 is CASKSGTSSINEQFF. The nucleotides read TGTGCCAGCAAATCCGGGACTAGCTCCATTAATGAGCAGTTCTTC.